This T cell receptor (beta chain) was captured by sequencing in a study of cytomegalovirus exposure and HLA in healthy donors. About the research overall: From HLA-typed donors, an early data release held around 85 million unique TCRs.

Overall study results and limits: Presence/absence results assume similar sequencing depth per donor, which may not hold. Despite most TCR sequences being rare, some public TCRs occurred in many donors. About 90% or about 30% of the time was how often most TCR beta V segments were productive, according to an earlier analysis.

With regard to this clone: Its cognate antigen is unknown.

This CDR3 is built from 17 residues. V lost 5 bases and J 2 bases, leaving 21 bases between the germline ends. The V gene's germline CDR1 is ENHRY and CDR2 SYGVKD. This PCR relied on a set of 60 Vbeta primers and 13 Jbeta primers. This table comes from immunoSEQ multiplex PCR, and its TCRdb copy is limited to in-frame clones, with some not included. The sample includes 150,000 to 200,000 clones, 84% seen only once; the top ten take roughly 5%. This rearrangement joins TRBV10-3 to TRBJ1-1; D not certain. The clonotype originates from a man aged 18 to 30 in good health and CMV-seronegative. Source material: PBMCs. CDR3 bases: TGTGCCATCAGTAATTTTTCCGGTCAGAGGAGAAACACTGAAGCTTTCTTT. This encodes CAISNFSGQRRNTEAFF.